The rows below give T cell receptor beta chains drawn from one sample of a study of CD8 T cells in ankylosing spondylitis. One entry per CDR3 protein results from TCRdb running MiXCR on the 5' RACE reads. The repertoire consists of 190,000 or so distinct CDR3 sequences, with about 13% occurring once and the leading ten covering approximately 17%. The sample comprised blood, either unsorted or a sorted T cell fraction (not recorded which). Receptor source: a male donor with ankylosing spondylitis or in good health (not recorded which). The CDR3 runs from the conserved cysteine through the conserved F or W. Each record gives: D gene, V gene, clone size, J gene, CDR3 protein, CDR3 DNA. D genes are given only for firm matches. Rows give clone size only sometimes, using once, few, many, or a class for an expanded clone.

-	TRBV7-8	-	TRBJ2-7	CASSLGRGFTYEQYF	TGTGCCAGCAGCCTGGGACGAGGGTTTACCTACGAGCAGTACTTC
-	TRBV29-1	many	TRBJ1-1	CSGVGTEAFF	TGCAGCGGGGTAGGGACTGAAGCTTTCTTT
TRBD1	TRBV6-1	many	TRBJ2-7	CASSEQAGGSYEQYF	TGTGCCAGCAGTGAACAGGCAGGGGGTTCCTACGAGCAGTACTTC
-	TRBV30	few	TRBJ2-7	CAWSPGRISSYEQYF	TGTGCCTGGAGTCCCGGACGGATTTCCTCCTACGAGCAGTACTTC
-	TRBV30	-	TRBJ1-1	CAWSRYILNTEAFF	TGTGCCTGGAGCCGCTACATATTGAACACTGAAGCTTTCTTT
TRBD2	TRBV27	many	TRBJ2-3	CASSPGLAGNTDTQYF	TGTGCCAGCAGCCCGGGACTAGCGGGGAACACAGATACGCAGTATTTT
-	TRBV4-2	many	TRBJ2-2	CASSPRAGELFF	TGTGCCAGCAGCCCCCGCGCCGGGGAGCTGTTTTTT
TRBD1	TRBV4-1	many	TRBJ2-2	CASSHSGTGNTGELFF	TGCGCCAGCAGCCATTCCGGGACAGGGAACACCGGGGAGCTGTTTTTT
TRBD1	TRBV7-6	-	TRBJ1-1	CASSSSKLDRDAFF	TGTGCCAGCAGCTCCTCAAAATTAGACAGGGACGCTTTCTTT
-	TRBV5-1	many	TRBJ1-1	CASSLPGGSNTEAFF	TGCGCCAGCAGCCTCCCCGGGGGGTCTAACACTGAAGCTTTCTTT
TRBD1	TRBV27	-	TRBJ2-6	CASSSSGTVYSGANVLTF	TGTGCCAGCAGTTCATCCGGGACAGTTTACTCTGGGGCCAACGTCCTGACTTTC
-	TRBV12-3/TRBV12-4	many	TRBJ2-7	CASSPSYEQYF	TGTGCCAGCAGTCCTTCCTACGAGCAGTACTTC
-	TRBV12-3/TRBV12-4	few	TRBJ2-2	CASSPWTANTGELFF	TGTGCCAGCAGTCCGTGGACAGCGAACACCGGGGAGCTGTTTTTT
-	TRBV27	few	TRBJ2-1	CATSQRGYNEQFF	TGTGCCACTTCCCAGAGGGGTTACAATGAGCAGTTCTTC
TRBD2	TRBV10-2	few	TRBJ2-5	CASSSFAGTSTASTETQYF	TGCGCCAGCAGTTCATTCGCCGGGACTAGCACAGCTTCGACAGAGACCCAGTACTTC
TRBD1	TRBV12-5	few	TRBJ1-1	CASGSGQGGTEAFF	TGTGCTAGTGGTTCGGGACAGGGGGGCACTGAAGCTTTCTTT
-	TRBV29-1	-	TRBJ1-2	CSVGEGNNYGYTF	TGCAGCGTGGGTGAGGGTAATAACTATGGCTACACCTTC
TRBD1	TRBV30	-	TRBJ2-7	CAWSSGQGTDEQYF	TGTGCCTGGAGTTCGGGACAGGGTACCGACGAGCAGTACTTC
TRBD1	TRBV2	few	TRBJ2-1	CASSEYMGTGKVNEQFF	TGTGCCAGCAGTGAATATATGGGGACAGGGAAGGTGAATGAGCAGTTCTTC
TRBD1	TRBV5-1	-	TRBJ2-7	CASSGMGTGEDEQYF	TGCGCCAGCAGTGGTATGGGGACAGGGGAGGACGAGCAGTACTTC
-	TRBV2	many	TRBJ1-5	CASSEESSGIQPQHF	TGTGCCAGCAGTGAAGAGAGTAGCGGTATACAGCCCCAGCATTTT
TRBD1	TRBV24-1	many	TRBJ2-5	CATQDREQETQYF	TGTGCCACCCAGGACAGGGAACAAGAGACCCAGTACTTC
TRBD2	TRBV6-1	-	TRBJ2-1	CASSEEAGGPDEQFF	TGTGCCAGCAGTGAAGAAGCGGGGGGGCCGGATGAGCAGTTCTTC
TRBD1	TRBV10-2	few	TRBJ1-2	CATTLTGLYGYTF	TGCGCCACCACCCTGACAGGGCTCTATGGCTACACCTTC
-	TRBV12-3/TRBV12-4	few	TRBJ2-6	CASTPMGANVLTF	TGTGCCAGTACTCCGATGGGGGCCAACGTCCTGACTTTC
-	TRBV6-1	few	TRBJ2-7	CASRRDNSYEQYF	TGTGCCAGCAGGCGGGACAACTCCTACGAGCAGTACTTC
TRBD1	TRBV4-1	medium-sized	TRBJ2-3	CASSQTGPPDTQYF	TGCGCCAGCAGCCAGACAGGGCCCCCAGATACGCAGTATTTT
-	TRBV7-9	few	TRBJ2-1	CASSVGGGWNEQFF	TGTGCCAGCAGCGTAGGCGGAGGATGGAATGAGCAGTTCTTC